These T cell receptor beta chains were read from a single sample in a study of beta chain features in type 1 diabetes. The repertoire was sequenced with immunoSEQ multiplex PCR; TCRdb's copy has only in-frame clones and lacks some. This sample has some 160,000 clones; just over 9% occur once, and the top ten carry over 2%. Material for sequencing was central memory CD4+ T cells from blood. Receptor source: a woman under 30 in good health. CDR3s include the opening cysteine and the closing phenylalanine or tryptophan. The D gene is left open where the match is weak. Clone size appears in some rows only: once, few, many, or a class for an expanded clone.

J,V,size,D,CDR3,DNA
TRBJ1-4,TRBV9,NA,NA,CASSGTTGMVGEKLFF,TGTGCCAGCAGCGGTACCACAGGAATGGTGGGTGAAAAACTGTTTTTT
TRBJ1-4,TRBV14,NA,NA,CASSRLQGSNEKLFF,TGTGCCAGCAGCCGACTCCAGGGGTCTAATGAAAAACTGTTTTTT
TRBJ2-7,TRBV27,NA,NA,CASSRSAVGYFYEQYF,TGTGCCAGCAGCCGCAGTGCGGTCGGTTATTTCTACGAGCAGTACTTC
TRBJ2-3,TRBV5-1,NA,TRBD2,CASSSGLGASPDTQYF,TGCGCCAGCAGCTCGGGACTAGGAGCCTCCCCAGATACGCAGTATTTT
TRBJ1-1,TRBV30,NA,NA,CASSRAVGTEAFF,TGTGCCTCCTCCCGAGCGGTGGGCACTGAAGCTTTCTTT
TRBJ2-2,TRBV5-1,few,NA,CASSLRETNTGELFF,TGCGCCAGCAGCTTACGAGAAACGAACACCGGGGAGCTGTTTTTT
TRBJ1-1,TRBV11-1,NA,NA,CASSRRQNTEAFF,TGTGCCAGCAGCCGCAGACAGAACACTGAAGCTTTCTTT
TRBJ2-6,TRBV10-3,few,TRBD1,CAIPGTGGYGANVLTF,TGTGCCATCCCCGGGACAGGGGGCTATGGGGCCAACGTCCTGACTTTC
TRBJ2-1,TRBV9,NA,TRBD1,CASSVTPRGPRKQFF,TGTGCCAGCAGCGTAACCCCCAGGGGGCCTAGGAAGCAGTTCTTC
TRBJ1-2,TRBV6-4,NA,NA,CASSPGVAYGYTF,TGTGCCAGCAGTCCAGGGGTGGCCTATGGCTACACCTTC
TRBJ2-5,TRBV19,NA,TRBD1,CASSRTRDRGRETQYF,TGTGCCAGTAGTCGTACTAGGGACAGGGGGAGGGAGACCCAGTACTTC
TRBJ2-5,TRBV9,NA,TRBD1,CASSVRDRGHQETQYF,TGTGCCAGCAGCGTAAGGGACAGGGGGCATCAAGAGACCCAGTACTTC
TRBJ1-2,TRBV27,few,TRBD1,CASRPKGQGDWNGYTF,TGTGCCAGCAGACCAAAGGGGCAGGGGGATTGGAATGGCTACACCTTC
TRBJ1-3,TRBV7-2,NA,TRBD1,CASTGQGRDTIYF,TGTGCCAGCACTGGACAGGGCAGGGACACCATATATTTT
TRBJ2-5,TRBV4-3,few,TRBD1,CASSWAGTGGETQYF,TGCGCCAGCAGCTGGGCCGGGACAGGGGGAGAGACCCAGTACTTC
TRBJ2-7,TRBV11-2,NA,TRBD1,CASSSPGQGAREQYF,TGTGCCAGCAGCTCCCCGGGACAGGGGGCGAGGGAGCAGTACTTC
TRBJ1-5,TRBV4-1,NA,TRBD1,CASGDRERSHQPQHF,TGCGCCAGCGGGGACAGGGAGCGGTCACATCAGCCCCAGCATTTT
TRBJ2-7,TRBV9,few,NA,CASSATGTFYEQYF,TGTGCCAGCAGCGCGACAGGAACTTTCTACGAGCAGTACTTC
TRBJ2-3,TRBV5-1,few,TRBD1,CASHRDSSTDTQYF,TGCGCCAGTCATCGGGACAGTAGCACAGATACGCAGTATTTT
TRBJ2-6,TRBV4-1,few,NA,CASSQGASGANVLTF,TGCGCCAGCAGCCAAGGAGCATCTGGGGCCAACGTCCTGACTTTC
TRBJ2-1,TRBV30,NA,TRBD1,CAWKRTGLLSYEQFF,TGTGCCTGGAAAAGGACAGGGTTATTATCATATGAGCAGTTCTTC
TRBJ1-2,TRBV9,once,NA,CASSSTDRFEVYGYTF,TGTGCCAGCAGCTCCACAGACAGGTTTGAAGTCTATGGCTACACCTTC
TRBJ1-6,TRBV4-3,few,NA,CASSPQGNYNSPLHF,TGCGCCAGCAGCCCACAGGGAAACTATAATTCACCCCTCCACTTT
TRBJ1-1,TRBV5-1,NA,TRBD1,CASSFRTGNTEAFF,TGCGCCAGCAGCTTCCGGACAGGGAACACTGAAGCTTTCTTT
TRBJ1-1,TRBV6-5,NA,NA,CASSSQVQAFF,TGTGCCAGCAGTTCCCAGGTACAGGCTTTCTTT
TRBJ1-3,TRBV4-1,NA,NA,CASSQVNSLSGNTIYF,TGCGCCAGCAGCCAAGTAAACAGTCTCTCTGGAAACACCATATATTTT
TRBJ1-6,TRBV4-1,NA,NA,CASSQDRWESNSPLHF,TGCGCCAGCAGCCAAGATCGCTGGGAGAGTAATTCACCCCTCCACTTT
TRBJ2-6,TRBV6-1,few,NA,CASSEGRWGSGANVLTF,TGTGCCAGCAGTGAAGGGAGGTGGGGCTCTGGGGCCAACGTCCTGACTTTC
TRBJ1-5,TRBV7-2,few,NA,CASSFPGNQPQHF,TGTGCCAGCAGCTTCCCGGGGAATCAGCCCCAGCATTTT
TRBJ2-7,TRBV5-1,few,NA,CASSLELGREQYF,TGCGCCAGCAGCTTGGAATTGGGGCGCGAGCAGTACTTC
TRBJ2-4,TRBV7-9,few,TRBD2,CASSAGGAKNIQYF,TGTGCCAGCAGCGCCGGGGGGGCCAAAAACATTCAGTACTTC
TRBJ2-7,TRBV4-1,few,NA,CASSQVLLAGTSPYEQYF,TGCGCCAGCAGCCAAGTCCTACTAGCAGGGACCTCCCCCTACGAGCAGTACTTC
TRBJ2-7,TRBV18,NA,TRBD1,CASSKDRGLYEQYF,TGTGCCAGCTCAAAGGACAGGGGTTTATACGAGCAGTACTTC
TRBJ2-3,TRBV2,few,TRBD1,CASSEALRGQGLTDTQYF,TGTGCCAGCAGTGAAGCGCTTCGGGGACAGGGTCTCACAGATACGCAGTATTTT
TRBJ1-6,TRBV7-2,few,NA,CATSSNVGSPLHF,TGTGCCACCTCGAGCAACGTCGGGTCACCCCTCCACTTT
TRBJ2-2,TRBV4-2,few,NA,CASSLDRSAGELFF,TGTGCCAGCAGCCTCGACAGATCAGCCGGGGAGCTGTTTTTT
TRBJ2-5,TRBV2,few,NA,CASEPGLGTQYF,TGTGCCAGCGAACCGGGACTCGGGACCCAGTACTTC
TRBJ2-1,TRBV5-6,few,TRBD2,CASSLSLAGGQRQFF,TGTGCCAGCAGCTTAAGTCTAGCGGGGGGGCAAAGGCAGTTCTTC
TRBJ1-2,TRBV5-1,NA,NA,CASSPLRGGGGYTF,TGCGCCAGCAGCCCACTCCGGGGGGGAGGTGGCTACACCTTC
TRBJ2-1,TRBV13,few,TRBD1,CASSLLTGRSSSYNEQFF,TGTGCCAGCAGCTTATTGACAGGGCGCAGTAGCTCCTACAATGAGCAGTTCTTC
TRBJ2-2,TRBV11-2,NA,TRBD2,CASSAASGRATGELFF,TGTGCCAGCAGCGCCGCTAGCGGGAGGGCCACCGGGGAGCTGTTTTTT
TRBJ2-2,TRBV4-3,NA,NA,CASSRSGTLYTGELFF,TGCGCCAGCAGCCGGTCTGGGACTCTTTACACCGGGGAGCTGTTTTTT
TRBJ2-5,TRBV7-2,few,TRBD2,CASSLVPAGGQETQYF,TGTGCCAGCAGCTTAGTCCCAGCGGGGGGGCAAGAGACCCAGTACTTC
TRBJ1-1,TRBV18,few,NA,CASSPSGTEREAFF,TGTGCCAGCTCACCAAGCGGCACGGAGAGGGAAGCTTTCTTT
TRBJ2-3,TRBV5-4,NA,NA,CASSPDSRGTDTQYF,TGTGCCAGCAGTCCGGACAGCCGCGGCACAGATACGCAGTATTTT
TRBJ1-3,TRBV7-9,NA,TRBD1,CASSRGTASGNTIYF,TGTGCCAGCAGCCGCGGGACAGCCTCTGGAAACACCATATATTTT
TRBJ2-3,TRBV7-9,few,TRBD2,CASSLVFGLADTDTQYF,TGTGCCAGCAGCTTAGTGTTCGGACTAGCGGACACAGATACGCAGTATTTT
TRBJ1-2,TRBV27,NA,NA,CASSSRPTQGGYGYTF,TGTGCCAGCAGTTCCCGCCCCACACAGGGCGGCTATGGCTACACCTTC
TRBJ2-7,TRBV9,few,TRBD2,CASSPESSGRRRSYEQYF,TGTGCCAGCAGCCCCGAGTCTAGCGGGAGACGAAGAAGCTACGAGCAGTACTTC
TRBJ1-5,TRBV11-2,NA,NA,CASSLDRVQPQHF,TGTGCCAGCAGCTTAGATCGGGTTCAGCCCCAGCATTTT
TRBJ2-1,TRBV4-3,NA,TRBD2,CASSQDSASGGYSYNEQFF,TGCGCCAGCAGCCAAGATTCGGCTAGCGGGGGTTACTCCTACAATGAGCAGTTCTTC
TRBJ2-5,TRBV2,NA,TRBD1,CASKAGTGLQETQYF,TGTGCCAGCAAAGCCGGGACAGGACTTCAAGAGACCCAGTACTTC
TRBJ1-1,TRBV2,NA,TRBD1,CASGTQGARGAFF,TGTGCCAGCGGGACTCAGGGGGCTAGAGGGGCTTTCTTT
TRBJ2-2,TRBV6-6,few,TRBD2,CASSLAGGSNTGELFF,TGTGCCAGCAGTCTAGCGGGAGGGTCAAACACCGGGGAGCTGTTTTTT
TRBJ1-2,TRBV5-1,NA,NA,CASSPESNYGYTF,TGCGCCAGCAGCCCGGAGTCTAACTATGGCTACACCTTC